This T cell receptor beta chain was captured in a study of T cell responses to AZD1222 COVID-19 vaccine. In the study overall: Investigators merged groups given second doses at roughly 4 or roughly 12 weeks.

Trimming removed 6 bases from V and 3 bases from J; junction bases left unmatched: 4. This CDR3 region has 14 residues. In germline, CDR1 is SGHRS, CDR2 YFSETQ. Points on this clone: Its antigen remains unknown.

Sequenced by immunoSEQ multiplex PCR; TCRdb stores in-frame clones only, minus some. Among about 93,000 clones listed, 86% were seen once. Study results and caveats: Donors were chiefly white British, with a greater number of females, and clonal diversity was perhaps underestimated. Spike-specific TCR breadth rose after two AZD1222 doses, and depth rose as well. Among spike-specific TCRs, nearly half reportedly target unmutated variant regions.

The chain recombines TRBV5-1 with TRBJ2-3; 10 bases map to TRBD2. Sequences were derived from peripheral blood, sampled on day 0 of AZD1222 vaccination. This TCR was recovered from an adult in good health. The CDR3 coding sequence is TGCGCCAGCACGGGACTAGCGCGGACAGATACGCAGTATTTT. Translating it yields CASTGLARTDTQYF.